This T cell receptor (beta chain) was recorded in a study of blood T cell repertoires in COVID-19. Study overall: The analysed material was cDNA or gDNA that came from T cells, B-cell-depleted T cells, or PBMCs.

The germline CDR1 and CDR2 sequences are SQVTM and ANQGSEA. V was pared by 7 bases and J by 5 bases, with 11 bases between. CDR3 length equals 12 residues. Seattle's cohort entered during active infection and was followed longitudinally. Some clones are missing from TCRdb's copy, which holds only in-frame ones; the method was immunoSEQ multiplex PCR. The repertoire includes about 300,000 clones, 80% to 95% of them detected once, and 6% to 7% sits in the top ten. The origin of this receptor is a woman in her 30s with COVID-19, enrolled during active disease. Sequencing was done on a sample of peripheral blood. The chain recombines TRBV29-1 with TRBJ1-4; D is undetermined. The CDR3 reads CSGPRGNEKLFF. The CDR3 bases are TGCAGCGGACCGCGCGGGAATGAAAAACTGTTTTTT.